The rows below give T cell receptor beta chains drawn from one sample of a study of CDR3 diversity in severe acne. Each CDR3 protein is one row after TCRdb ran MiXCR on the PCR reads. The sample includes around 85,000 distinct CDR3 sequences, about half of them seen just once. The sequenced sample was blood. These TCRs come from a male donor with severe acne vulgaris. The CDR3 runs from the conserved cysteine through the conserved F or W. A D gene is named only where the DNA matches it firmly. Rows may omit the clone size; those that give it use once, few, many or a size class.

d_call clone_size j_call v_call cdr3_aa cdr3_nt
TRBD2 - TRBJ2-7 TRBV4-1 CASSQSGTSGFYEQYF TGCGCCAGCAGCCAATCCGGGACTAGCGGATTCTACGAGCAGTACTTC
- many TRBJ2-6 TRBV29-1 CSVEERDHRSGANVLTF TGCAGCGTTGAAGAGAGGGACCATCGCTCTGGGGCCAACGTCCTGACTTTC
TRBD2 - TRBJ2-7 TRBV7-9 CASTNSGTYEQYF TGTGCCAGCACCAATAGCGGGACTTACGAGCAGTACTTC
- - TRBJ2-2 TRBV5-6 CASSFLEPNGELFF TGTGCCAGCAGCTTTTTAGAGCCCAACGGGGAGCTGTTTTTT
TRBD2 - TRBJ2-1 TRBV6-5 CASSYGPAGANEQFF TGTGCCAGCAGTTATGGGCCAGCGGGAGCAAATGAGCAGTTCTTC
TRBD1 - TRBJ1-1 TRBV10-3 CASSAPPTGGGTEAFF TGTGCCAGCAGCGCTCCGCCGACAGGGGGGGGCACTGAAGCTTTCTTT
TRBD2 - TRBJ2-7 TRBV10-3 CAISRTSGNDEQYF TGTGCCATCAGCCGGACTAGCGGGAACGACGAGCAGTACTTC
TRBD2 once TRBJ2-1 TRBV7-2 CASSPRGLAGVSNEQFF TGTGCCAGCAGCCCACGGGGACTAGCGGGAGTCTCGAATGAGCAGTTCTTC
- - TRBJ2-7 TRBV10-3 CASNRDVSYSYEQYF TGTGCCAGCAACCGGGATGTCTCATACTCCTACGAGCAGTACTTC
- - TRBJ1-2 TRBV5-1 CASSYLDDGNYGYTF TGCGCCAGCAGCTATTTGGACGATGGGAACTATGGCTACACCTTC
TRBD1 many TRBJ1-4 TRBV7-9 CASSSPGDSVDEKLFF TGTGCCAGCAGCTCCCCTGGGGACAGCGTGGATGAAAAACTGTTTTTT
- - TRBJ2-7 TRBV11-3 CASSSGPKTYEQYF TGTGCCAGCAGCTCTGGACCTAAGACCTACGAGCAGTACTTC
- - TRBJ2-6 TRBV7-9 CASTRFGTNVLTF TGTGCCAGCACCCGCTTCGGGACCAACGTCCTGACTTTC
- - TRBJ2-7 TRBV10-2 CASSEYPPGEDDYEQYF TGCGCCAGCAGTGAATACCCTCCAGGGGAAGACGACTACGAGCAGTACTTC
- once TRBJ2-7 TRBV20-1 CSASGSYSCEQYF TGCAGTGCTAGTGGGTCCTACTCCTGCGAGCAGTACTTC
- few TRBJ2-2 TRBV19 CASSSPKYRVPPARDTGELFF TGTGCCAGTAGTTCTCCTAAGTACCGGGTCCCCCCAGCCCGGGACACCGGGGAGCTGTTTTTT
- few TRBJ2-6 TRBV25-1 CASSDLIPDLSGANVLTF TGTGCCAGCAGTGACTTAATCCCCGACCTCTCTGGGGCCAACGTCCTGACTTTC
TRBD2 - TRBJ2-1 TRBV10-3 CAISDLAGGGEQFF TGTGCCATCAGTGACCTAGCGGGAGGGGGTGAGCAGTTCTTC
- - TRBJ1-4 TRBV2 CATNIDGQSTNEKLFF TGTGCCACCAACATAGACGGACAATCAACTAATGAAAAACTGTTTTTT
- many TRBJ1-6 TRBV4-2 CASSQRRDYNSPLHF TGTGCCAGCAGCCAAAGACGGGACTATAATTCACCCCTCCACTTT
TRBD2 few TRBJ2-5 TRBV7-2 CASSFVGLAGALGTQYF TGTGCCAGCAGCTTTGTGGGACTAGCGGGCGCATTGGGGACCCAGTACTTC
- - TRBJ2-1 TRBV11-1 CASSSPAGGPETQFF TGTGCCAGCAGCTCCCCCGCAGGGGGGCCGGAGACCCAGTTCTTC
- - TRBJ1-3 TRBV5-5 CASSLYYESGNTIYF TGTGCCAGCAGCTTATACTACGAGTCTGGAAACACCATATATTTT
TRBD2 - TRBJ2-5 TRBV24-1 CATSDSGTSGREETQYF TGTGCCACCAGTGACTCCGGGACTAGCGGGAGGGAGGAGACCCAGTACTTC
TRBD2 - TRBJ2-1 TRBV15 CATSRGTSGSYNEQFF TGTGCCACCAGCAGAGGGACTAGCGGCTCCTACAATGAGCAGTTCTTC
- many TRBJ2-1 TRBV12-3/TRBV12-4 CASSATMNEQFF TGTGCCAGCAGTGCGACTATGAATGAGCAGTTCTTC
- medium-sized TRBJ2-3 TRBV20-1 CSRIQAGTDTQYF TGCAGTAGAATCCAGGCGGGCACAGATACGCAGTATTTT
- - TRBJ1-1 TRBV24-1 CATSVGGRDATEAFF TGTGCCACCAGTGTAGGCGGGAGGGACGCCACTGAAGCTTTCTTT
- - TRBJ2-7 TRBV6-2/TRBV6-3 CASSYSGYYEQYF TGTGCCAGCAGTTACTCGGGCTACTACGAGCAGTACTTC